This TCR beta chain was retrieved from a study of blood T cell repertoires in COVID-19. Study overall: From the United States, Italy and Spain came samples of acute and convalescent COVID-19. Nucleic acid was either cDNA or gDNA, and it came from T cells, B-cell-depleted T cells, or PBMCs.

Per the original data handling: Quantification of nucleated cells was approximated via reference gene primer amplification. The repertoire was sequenced with immunoSEQ multiplex PCR; TCRdb's copy has only in-frame clones and lacks some. V, J and clone size are those of that table, while D and trimming were read from the DNA. Here the sample spans fewer than 250,000 clones, 92% being singletons. V gave up 7 bases and J gave up 4 bases, with 19 bases separating them. The CDR3 sequence is 15 residues long. CDR1 and CDR2 from the germline V gene are LNHDA and SQIVND (reference sequence). Seattle cases were enrolled at active infection and followed longitudinally.

The sequence came from a man aged 25 to 40 with COVID-19, enrolled during active disease. Material: peripheral blood. The chain recombines TRBV19 with TRBJ1-1, with TRBD1 as a possible D gene (6 bases). In nucleotides, the CDR3 is TGTGCCAGTACCAATTTTGGGGGGGCTTTCACTGAAGCTTTCTTT. Its protein is CASTNFGGAFTEAFF.